This T cell receptor beta chain was recovered during a study of Graves' ophthalmopathy and Graves' hyperthyroidism. Study at large: Hyperthyroidism qualified as stable when ophthalmopathy did not develop within 18 months of follow-up.

From RNA, the CDR3 regions of TCR beta chains were amplified and sequenced. First-round RT-PCR with HTBI primers preceded a second-round multiplex PCR. TCRdb reanalysed the multiplex PCR reads using MiXCR and keeps one entry per CDR3 protein. The sample yields around 1.1 million distinct CDR3 sequences, about two fifths seen once. The clonotype comes from an adult man with Graves' hyperthyroidism. Material for sequencing was peripheral blood or thyroid tissue (not recorded which).

Here the CDR3 DNA reads TGCGCCAGCAGCTTGGGCGGGACAGGGGTGCAGTACTTC. Its translation: CASSLGGTGVQYF. V usage is TRBV5-1 and J usage is TRBJ2-7, with 10 bases that match TRBD1. The CDR3 is 13 amino acids. With V trimmed by 0 bases and J by 9 bases, 3 bases remained unmatched. Germline assignment: CDR1 SGHRS and CDR2 YFSETQ.